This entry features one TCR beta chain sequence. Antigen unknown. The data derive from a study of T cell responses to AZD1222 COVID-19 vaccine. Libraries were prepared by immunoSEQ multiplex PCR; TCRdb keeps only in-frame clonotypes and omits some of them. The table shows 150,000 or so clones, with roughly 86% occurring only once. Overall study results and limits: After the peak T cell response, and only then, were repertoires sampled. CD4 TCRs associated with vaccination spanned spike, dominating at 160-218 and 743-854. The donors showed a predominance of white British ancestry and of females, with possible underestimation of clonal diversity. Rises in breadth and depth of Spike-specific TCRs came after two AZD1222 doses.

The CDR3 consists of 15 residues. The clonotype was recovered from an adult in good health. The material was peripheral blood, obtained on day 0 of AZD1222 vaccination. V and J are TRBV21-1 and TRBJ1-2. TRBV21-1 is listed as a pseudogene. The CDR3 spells CASSSSSDMSNGYTF. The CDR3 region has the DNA TGTGCCAGCAGCTCTAGCTCTGACATGAGCAATGGCTACACCTTC.